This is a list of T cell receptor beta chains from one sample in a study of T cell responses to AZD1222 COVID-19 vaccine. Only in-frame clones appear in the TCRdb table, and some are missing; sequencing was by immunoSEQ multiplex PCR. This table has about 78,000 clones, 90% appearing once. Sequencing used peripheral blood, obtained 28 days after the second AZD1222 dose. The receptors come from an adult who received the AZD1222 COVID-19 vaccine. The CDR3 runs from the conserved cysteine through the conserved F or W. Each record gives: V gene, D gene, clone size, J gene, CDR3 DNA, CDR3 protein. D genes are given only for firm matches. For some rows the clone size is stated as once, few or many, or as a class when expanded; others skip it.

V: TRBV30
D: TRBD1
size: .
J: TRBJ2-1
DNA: TGTGCCTGGAACCACCGGGACAGGGTTTACAATGAGCAGTTCTTC
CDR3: CAWNHRDRVYNEQFF

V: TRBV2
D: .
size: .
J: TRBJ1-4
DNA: TGTGCCAGCAGTGAAATGATCCGAAATGAAAAACTGTTTTTT
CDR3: CASSEMIRNEKLFF

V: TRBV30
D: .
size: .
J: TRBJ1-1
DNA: TGTGCCTGGTCACAGGGAGTCTTAGCTGAAGCTTTCTTT
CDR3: CAWSQGVLAEAFF

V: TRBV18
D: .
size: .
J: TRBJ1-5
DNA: TGTGCCAGCTCCCCGGGGGAGAATCAGCCCCAGCATTTT
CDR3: CASSPGENQPQHF

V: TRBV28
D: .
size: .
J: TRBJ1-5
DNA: TGTGCCAGCAGCTCGGCCTTAAATCAGCCCCAGCATTTT
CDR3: CASSSALNQPQHF

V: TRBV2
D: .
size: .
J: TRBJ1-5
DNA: TGTGCCAGCAGACTCGGGGGAGGAAGCAATCAGCCCCAGCATTTT
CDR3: CASRLGGGSNQPQHF

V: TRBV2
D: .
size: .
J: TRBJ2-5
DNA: TGTGCCAGCAGTCCTACCCTTGGGGAGACCCAGTACTTC
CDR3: CASSPTLGETQYF

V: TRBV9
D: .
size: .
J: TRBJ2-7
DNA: TGTGCCAGCAGCCTGGCGGGGGACACCGTCTACGAGCAGTACTTC
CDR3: CASSLAGDTVYEQYF

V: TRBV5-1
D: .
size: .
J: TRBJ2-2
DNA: TGCGCCAGCAGCTTGGGGACCAGCGGGGGGGAGCTGTTTTTT
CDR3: CASSLGTSGGELFF

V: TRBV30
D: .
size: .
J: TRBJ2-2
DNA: TGTGCCTGGACGAGGCAGGGGAACACCGGGGAGCTGTTTTTT
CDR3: CAWTRQGNTGELFF

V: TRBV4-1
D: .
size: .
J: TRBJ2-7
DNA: TGCGCCAGCAGCCAAGATAGCCTGAACGAGCAGTACTTC
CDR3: CASSQDSLNEQYF

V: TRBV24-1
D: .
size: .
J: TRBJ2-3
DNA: TGTGCCACCAGAGACGGAGGGGGATATACGCAGTATTTT
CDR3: CATRDGGGYTQYF

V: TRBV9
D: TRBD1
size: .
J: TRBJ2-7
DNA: TGTGCCAGCAGCGTCTTTGCGAGGGGGCCCCAGGAGCAGTACTTC
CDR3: CASSVFARGPQEQYF

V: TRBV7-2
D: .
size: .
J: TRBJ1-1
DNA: TGTGCCAGCAGCCCCAGGCGTGGGAACACTGAAGCTTTCTTT
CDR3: CASSPRRGNTEAFF

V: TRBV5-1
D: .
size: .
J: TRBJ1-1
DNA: TGCGCCAGCAGCTTGACAGCCATGAACACTGAAGCTTTCTTT
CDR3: CASSLTAMNTEAFF

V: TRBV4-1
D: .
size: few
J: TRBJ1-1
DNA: TGCGCCAGCAGGTCCCCCCAGGACACTGAAGCTTTCTTT
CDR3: CASRSPQDTEAFF

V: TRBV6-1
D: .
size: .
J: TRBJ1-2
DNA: TGTGCCAGCAGTGAAGGGGCGGCGAACTATGGCTACACCTTC
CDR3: CASSEGAANYGYTF